This T cell receptor (beta chain) derives from a study of control samples from healthy donors and cancer patients. Clones were sequenced by immunoSEQ multiplex PCR, and TCRdb holds only the in-frame ones, with some missing. In the table there are over 150,000 clones, roughly 92% of which are singletons. Germline values: CDR1 MNHEY, CDR2 SVGAGI. CDR3 size: 15 residues. Germline trimming cut 5 bases from V and 7 bases from J; bases unmatched to any gene: 8. Sequenced input: blood. The TCR comes from a man aged 30-40 years in good health. The V and J genes are TRBV6-5 and TRBJ2-1; TRBD1 matches 10 bases. CDR3 in amino acids: CASSNRDRGGNEQFF. In DNA form, the CDR3 reads TGTGCCAGCAGTAACCGGGACAGGGGCGGAAATGAGCAGTTCTTC.